The 10 T cell receptor beta chains below were found in one sample sequenced in a study of T cell clones after liver transplantation (dated by TCRdb to the late 2010s). The meaning of the sample's time point label: pre-transplant. Library method: the immunoSEQ multiplex PCR assay. TCRdb obtained this table from immuneACCESS and retained in-frame rearrangements with V and J assigned. These tables miss some clones; where compared with another copy, unresolved V genes account for less than half of the shortfall, and the remainder is unexplained. The sample table holds about 72,000 clones, of which 90% were seen once. The top ten clonotypes cover 2% to 3% of the sample. The sample in question was CD4+ T cells from blood, obtained before liver transplant. The receptors here all came from a human donor who received a liver transplant.

V usage is TRBV5-1 and J usage is TRBJ2-3; tentatively, D is TRBD1 or TRBD2 (5 bases each). The CDR3 contains 13 residues. Germline V gene sequence: CDR1 SGHRS, CDR2 YFSETQ. With 1 base removed from V and 6 bases from J, the gap between germline ends came to 9 bases. CDR3 DNA: TGCGCCAGCAGCTTGAAGGGGACGGATACGCAGTATTTT. This codes for CASSLKGTDTQYF.

The CDR3 reads CASSAGTRGPNEQFF. The CDR3 coding sequence is TGTGCCAGCAGTGCCGGGACTAGAGGTCCCAATGAGCAGTTCTTC. The J gene is TRBJ2-1, the V gene TRBV6-1, with 8 bases lining up with TRBD2. From germline, CDR1 is MNHNS and CDR2 SASEGT. The CDR3 consists of 15 residues. With 4 bases clipped from V and 6 bases from J, the junction kept 8 bases outside the gene matches.

V and J are TRBV15 and TRBJ2-7; D ambiguous. Trimming cost V 0 bases and J 4 bases, with 16 bases left between them. The CDR3 covers 16 residues. CDR1 is LNHNV, CDR2 YYDKDF, per germline (reference sequence). CDR3 DNA sequence: TGTGCCACCAGCAGAGATGTCCGAGCAGCGCTGTACGAGCAGTACTTC. Protein: CATSRDVRAALYEQYF.

The V and J genes are TRBV28 and TRBJ1-2; 10 bases fit TRBD1. V lost 5 bases to trimming and J lost 4 bases; unmatched junction nucleotides: 4. Germline CDR1 is MDHEN and CDR2 is SYDVKM. The CDR3 spans 14 residues. The CDR3 sequence: CASSKTGGFYGYTF. The CDR3, as DNA: TGTGCCAGCAGTAAGACAGGGGGCTTCTATGGCTACACCTTC.

V and J are TRBV25-1 and TRBJ2-5; D unclear. This CDR3 has 13 residues. The germline V gene has CDR1 MGHDK and CDR2 SYGVNS. Deletions cut 2 bases from V and 0 bases from J, with 4 bases between. CDR3 in DNA: TGTGCCAGCAGTGAAGACAACCAAGAGACCCAGTACTTC. This gives the protein CASSEDNQETQYF.

The rearrangement links TRBV27 to TRBJ2-1; TRBD1 aligns across 8 bases. This CDR3 is built from 18 residues. The germline CDR1 and CDR2 sequences are MNHEY and SMNVEV (reference sequence). Germline trimming cut 8 bases from V and 1 base from J; bases unmatched to any gene: 16. In DNA, the CDR3 is TGTGCCAGCCTCAGAGGGCTCCCAACAGGGGGATCCTACAATGAGCAGTTCTTC. It codes for CASLRGLPTGGSYNEQFF.

Concerning this clone itself: One end of the junction does not line up with germline, which may come from a read error. The genes are TRBV30 and TRBJ2-3; 16 nucleotides agree with TRBD2. This CDR3 is 14 amino acids long. Germline CDR1 is GTSNPN and CDR2 is SVGIG (reference sequence). CDR3 in DNA: TGTGCCTCTACACTCGGGACTAGCGGGAGGGAGGAGGATTTT. Translation gives CASTLGTSGREEDF.

V usage is TRBV18 and J usage is TRBJ2-4; D perhaps matches TRBD1 (7 bases). Looked up from germline, CDR1 is KGHSH and CDR2 is LQKENI. There are 15 residues in the CDR3. V was cut by 6 bases and J by 1 base, with 13 bases left in between. The CDR3 spells CASSPGGLAKNIQYF. Written as DNA, the CDR3 is TGTGCCAGCTCTCCAGGGGGGTTGGCCAAAAACATTCAGTACTTC.

The chain uses TRBV29-1 and TRBJ1-1; D gene uncertain. Looked up from germline, CDR1 is SQVTM and CDR2 is ANQGSEA. Trimming left V 4 bases short and J 1 base short, with 7 bases between. This CDR3 comprises 12 residues. In nucleotides, the CDR3 is TGCAGCGTTGTAAGGGCGAACACTGAAGCTTTCTTT. The encoded protein is CSVVRANTEAFF.

The chain carries TRBV29-1 and TRBJ2-5; D gene unclear. This CDR3 contains 14 residues. Germline V gives CDR1 SQVTM, CDR2 ANQGSEA. V was shortened by 2 bases and J by 7 bases, with 17 bases between the two germline ends. The CDR3 nucleotides are TGCAGCGTTGAAACCCGGGCGTACGGTGTGACCCAGTACTTC. Its protein is CSVETRAYGVTQYF.